The clone carrying this T cell receptor beta chain has just a few counts. This sample is part of a study of blood T cell repertoires in COVID-19. For the study at large: Acute-phase and convalescent COVID-19 samples originated in the United States, Italy and Spain. T cells, B-cell-depleted T cells, or PBMCs supplied cDNA or gDNA.

This CDR3 has 15 amino acids. J gave up 10 bases and V 0 bases, and 10 bases lay outside the gene matches. Germline-derived CDR1 and CDR2 are SGHNT and YYREEE (reference sequence). Original processing methods: Counts of nucleated cells, estimated from reference gene primer amplification, were obtained. Clones were read by immunoSEQ multiplex PCR, and TCRdb kept only the in-frame ones, dropping some. The DNA was the basis for D and trimming; V, J and clone size are from that table. The table has roughly 200,000 clones, 85% to 90% seen once; the top ten hold approximately 6.2%. Material: peripheral blood. The sequence was obtained from a man between 60 and 75 years old who had recovered from COVID-19. This rearrangement joins TRBV5-4 to TRBJ2-4; 7 nucleotides agree with TRBD2. CDR3 sequence: CASSLALAAGGIQYF. As DNA, the CDR3 is TGTGCCAGCAGCTTGGCCCTAGCGGCGGGTGGGATTCAGTACTTC. The full variable domain, rest sourced from reference TRBV5-4 and TRBJ2-4, is ETGVTQSPTHLIKTRGQQVTLRCSSQSGHNTVSWYQQALGQGPQFIFQYYREEENGRGNFPPRFSGLQFPNYSSELNVNALELDDSALYLCASSLALAAGGIQYFGAGTRLSVL.